A single sample is the source of the 29 T cell receptor beta chains below, sequenced in a study of T-cell memory formation after mild COVID-19. TCRdb recomputed calls from the 5' RACE reads with MiXCR, one row per CDR3 protein. The repertoire holds 160,000 or so distinct CDR3 sequences, with roughly 28% as singletons. Material: PBMCs or a T cell subset sorted from them (not recorded which). The source of these receptors is an adult woman who had mild COVID-19 (a few samples of this study predate the infection). Cell type and time point are not known.

The rearrangement uses TRBV5-1 and TRBJ1-1; D is unclear. Trimming left V 2 bases short and J 3 bases short, with 11 bases between. The germline V gene encodes CDR1 SGHRS and CDR2 YFSETQ. CDR3 length equals 14 residues. CDR3: CASSLGSGDTEAFF. The CDR3 DNA reads as TGCGCCAGCAGCTTAGGAAGCGGGGACACTGAAGCTTTCTTT.

The sample holds a few counts of this clonotype. The chain couples TRBV24-1 to TRBJ2-1; D not resolved. This CDR3 contains 15 residues. Per the germline V gene, CDR1 is KGHDR and CDR2 is SFDVKD. Trimming pared 3 bases from V and 6 bases from J, leaving 14 bases between. The CDR3 bases are TGTGCCACCAGTGATCCCCTAGGAAGATCCAATGAGCAGTTCTTC. Its protein product is CATSDPLGRSNEQFF.

This clonotype was observed a few times. V and J are TRBV24-1 and TRBJ2-2; D possibly corresponds to TRBD2 (6 bases). Trimming removed 2 bases at V and 0 bases at J, with 15 bases between. Per the germline V gene, CDR1 is KGHDR and CDR2 is SFDVKD. The CDR3 covers 18 residues. The CDR3 here is CATSDSRLGTANTGELFF. The CDR3 DNA reads as TGTGCCACCAGTGATTCCCGACTAGGGACCGCGAACACCGGGGAGCTGTTTTTT.

The genes are TRBV7-9 and TRBJ1-2; 10 nucleotides line up with TRBD1. The CDR3 is 13 amino acids. Germline V gene lookup returns CDR1 SEHNR and CDR2 FQNEAQ (reference sequence). Germline trimming cut 5 bases from V and 6 bases from J; bases unmatched to any gene: 3. This CDR3 is CASSGGQGDGYTF. The DNA of the CDR3 is TGTGCCAGCAGCGGCGGACAGGGGGATGGCTACACCTTC.

This chain joins TRBV4-1 and TRBJ1-1; tentative D call: TRBD1 (5 bases). The CDR3 is 16 amino acids. With 0 bases removed from V and 5 bases from J, the gap between germline ends came to 16 bases. Per the germline V gene, CDR1 is MGHRA and CDR2 is YSYEKL. The CDR3 DNA sequence: TGCGCCAGCAGCCAAGATCTGGGCAGGGTCGGAACTGAAGCTTTCTTT. It specifies CASSQDLGRVGTEAFF.

This chain links TRBV4-1 with TRBJ1-5; TRBD1 might be the D (5 bases). There are 15 residues in the CDR3. Trimming shortened V by 0 bases and J by 9 bases, and 15 bases separated the two germline ends. Germline-derived CDR1 and CDR2 are MGHRA and YSYEKL. Here the CDR3 DNA reads TGCGCCAGCAGCCAAGATGATGGGGGTCGGCGGCCCCAGCATTTT. Translating it yields CASSQDDGGRRPQHF.

This clonotype was counted at least ten times. The chain recombines TRBV5-1 with TRBJ2-7; possibly TRBD1 or TRBD2 for D (5 bases each). The V gene's germline CDR1 is SGHRS and CDR2 YFSETQ. The V end was cut by 4 bases, the J end by 2 bases, with 13 bases between. The CDR3 is 14 residues long. Here the CDR3 DNA reads TGCGCCAGCAGCCCCGGGACCGGGACCTACGAGCAGTACTTC. Amino acids: CASSPGTGTYEQYF.

This clonotype was observed a few times. The chain is built from TRBV29-1 and TRBJ2-2, with D hard to call. V lost 5 bases to trimming and J lost 1 base, with 2 bases between them. Germline V gene sequence: CDR1 SQVTM, CDR2 ANQGSEA. CDR3 length equals 11 residues. As DNA, the CDR3 is TGCAGCGTTTGGAACACCGGGGAGCTGTTTTTT. Encoded protein: CSVWNTGELFF.

This chain uses TRBV12-3 or TRBV12-4 with TRBJ2-6, with TRBD1 identical over 7 bases. J gave up 4 bases and V 6 bases, and 9 bases lay outside the gene matches. This CDR3 region has 16 residues. In nucleotides, the CDR3 is TGTGCCAGCAGCTCCGACAGGGTTGGCGGGGCCAACGTCCTGACTTTC. Encoded protein: CASSSDRVGGANVLTF.

The V call is TRBV7-3, the J call TRBJ2-1, with TRBD1 as a possible D gene (6 bases). CDR3 length: 16 residues. Trimming shortened V by 5 bases and J by 2 bases, and 16 bases separated the two germline ends. Germline V gene lookup returns CDR1 SGHTA and CDR2 FQGTGA. CDR3 in DNA: TGTGCCAGCAGCCCATCCCTCGGGACAACCTACAATGAGCAGTTCTTC. Amino acid sequence: CASSPSLGTTYNEQFF.

This clonotype was recorded a few times. The chain couples TRBV20-1 to TRBJ2-5; no definite D call. The CDR3 totals 13 residues. Germline V gives CDR1 DFQATT, CDR2 SNEGSKA (reference sequence). The germline V and J ends were trimmed by 5 bases and 5 bases, with 15 bases remaining between them. The CDR3 loop is CSAPGSGRETQYF. In nucleotides, the CDR3 is TGCAGTGCTCCTGGGTCCGGACGGGAGACCCAGTACTTC.

This chain joins TRBV9 and TRBJ1-1; 8 nucleotides agree with TRBD1. Losses at the gene ends were 2 bases for V and 1 base for J; bases not matched to a gene: 1. Germline V gene lookup returns CDR1 SGDLS and CDR2 YYNGEE. The CDR3 totals 14 residues. This chain's CDR3 is CASSVTGGNTEAFF. The CDR3 coding sequence is TGTGCCAGCAGCGTTACAGGGGGGAACACTGAAGCTTTCTTT.

This clonotype was detected once. The chain combines TRBV20-1 with TRBJ2-7; no clear D. The CDR3 is 14 residues long. Germline CDR1 reads DFQATT; CDR2 reads SNEGSKA (reference sequence). Trimming took 4 bases from V and 0 from J, leaving 13 bases between them. CDR3 coding DNA: TGCAGTGCTACGAGATACCTCTACTCCTACGAGCAGTACTTC. Protein product: CSATRYLYSYEQYF.

For this clonotype: A much larger clone sits a single nucleotide away, making a read error possible. J is TRBJ2-5 and V is TRBV2; no clear D gene. Germline V gene lookup returns CDR1 SNHLY and CDR2 FYNNEI. With 6 bases removed from V and 2 bases from J, the gap between germline ends came to 1 base. The CDR3 extends over 10 amino acids. The CDR3 nucleotides are TGTGCCAGCAGACAAGAGACCCAGTACTTC. Protein sequence: CASRQETQYF.

Ten or more counts support this clonotype. This rearrangement joins TRBV4-1 to TRBJ1-1, with 12 bases matching TRBD1. Germline V lookup: CDR1 MGHRA, CDR2 YSYEKL. V lost 2 bases, J lost 4 bases, and 11 bases stayed unmatched. The CDR3 spans 18 residues. The CDR3 is CASSQYSGTGGLSTEAFF. For the CDR3, the DNA is TGCGCCAGCAGCCAATACTCCGGGACAGGGGGCCTGAGCACTGAAGCTTTCTTT.

This clonotype was counted a few times. The chain is built from TRBV20-1 and TRBJ1-1; D perhaps matches TRBD1 (5 bases). Germline CDR1 and CDR2: DFQATT and SNEGSKA (reference sequence). Trimming cost V 6 bases and J 0 bases, with 23 bases left between them. The CDR3 covers 17 residues. CDR3 protein: CSATLRDQTFMNTEAFF. CDR3 bases: TGCAGTGCCACGTTAAGGGACCAAACTTTCATGAACACTGAAGCTTTCTTT.

The chain is built from TRBV3-1 and TRBJ2-5; 14 bases align to TRBD2. The germline V gene encodes CDR1 LGHDT and CDR2 YNNKEL (reference sequence). V was pared by 1 base and J by 5 bases, with 3 bases of the junction left unmatched. The CDR3 consists of 16 residues. The chain's CDR3 is CASSQAGTSGSETQYF. CDR3 bases: TGTGCCAGCAGCCAAGCCGGGACTAGCGGGAGCGAGACCCAGTACTTC.

The chain employs TRBV29-1 and TRBJ2-3; 7 bases fit TRBD2. Per the germline V gene, CDR1 is SQVTM and CDR2 is ANQGSEA. Trimming removed 5 bases from V and 1 base from J; junction bases left unmatched: 3. The CDR3 consists of 13 residues. CDR3 residues: CSVLSGGTDTQYF. As DNA, the CDR3 is TGCAGCGTTTTGAGCGGGGGCACAGATACGCAGTATTTT.

V gene TRBV24-1 combines with J gene TRBJ2-5; 8 nucleotides match TRBD1. The germline gives CDR1 KGHDR, CDR2 SFDVKD. Trimming cost V 4 bases and J 4 bases; bases outside gene matches: 10. There are 16 residues in the CDR3. DNA of the CDR3: TGTGCCACCAGTGAGGGTTCAGGGGGCTATCGAGAGACCCAGTACTTC. Its translation is CATSEGSGGYRETQYF.

The V gene is TRBV5-6, the J gene TRBJ1-3, with a possible D match to TRBD1 (5 bases). This CDR3 has 16 residues. The germline V gene has CDR1 SGHDT and CDR2 YYEEEE. The V end lost 2 bases, the J end lost 0 bases, and 12 bases lay between the germline ends. CDR3 amino acids: CASSLQASVSGNTIYF. Here the CDR3 DNA reads TGTGCCAGCAGCTTACAGGCTTCAGTCTCTGGAAACACCATATATTTT.

The rearrangement uses TRBV7-9 and TRBJ2-4; perhaps TRBD2 as D (5 bases). The CDR3 consists of 15 residues. Germline-derived CDR1 and CDR2 are SEHNR and FQNEAQ (reference sequence). Trimming left V 3 bases short and J 3 bases short, with 12 bases between. DNA of the CDR3: TGTGCCAGCAGCTTTATTCTAGAGGGCAAAAACATTCAGTACTTC. Its protein is CASSFILEGKNIQYF. Filled out from reference TRBV7-9 and TRBJ2-4, the complete variable domain reads DTGVSQNPRHKITKRGQNVTFRCDPISEHNRLYWYRQTLGQGPEFLTYFQNEAQLEKSRLLSDRFSAERPKGSFSTLEIQRTEQGDSAMYLCASSFILEGKNIQYFGAGTRLSVL.

This clonotype turned up a few times. V gene TRBV7-9 combines with J gene TRBJ2-3; 8 bases map to TRBD2. The V gene's germline CDR1 is SEHNR and CDR2 FQNEAQ (reference sequence). Trimming took 3 bases from V and 5 from J; bases not matched to a gene: 4. The CDR3 runs to 14 residues. In nucleotides, the CDR3 is TGTGCCAGCAGCTTCGGGGGGGCTGGAGATACGCAGTATTTT. Encoded protein: CASSFGGAGDTQYF. Drawing the rest from reference TRBV7-9 and TRBJ2-3, the complete variable domain is DTGVSQNPRHKITKRGQNVTFRCDPISEHNRLYWYRQTLGQGPEFLTYFQNEAQLEKSRLLSDRFSAERPKGSFSTLEIQRTEQGDSAMYLCASSFGGAGDTQYFGPGTRLTVL.

Many counts were recorded for this clonotype. The rearrangement links TRBV29-1 to TRBJ2-2; D is ambiguous. The CDR3 consists of 12 residues. V was pared by 7 bases and J by 7 bases, with 13 bases between. Germline V CDR1 and CDR2: SQVTM, ANQGSEA. CDR3 in amino acids: CSAGPPDGELFF. DNA of the CDR3: TGCAGCGCCGGGCCCCCGGACGGGGAGCTGTTTTTT.

This clonotype has a handful of counts. The genes are TRBV29-1 and TRBJ1-3; 8 positions agree with TRBD1. The CDR3 loop spans 14 amino acids. The ends lost 7 bases at V and 3 bases at J; junction bases unmatched: 8. CDR1 and CDR2 from the germline V gene are SQVTM and ANQGSEA. The CDR3 DNA reads as TGCAGCGCCTTGGGACAGGCTCATGGAAACACCATATATTTT. Amino acid sequence: CSALGQAHGNTIYF.

This clonotype was counted between two and nine times. V and J are TRBV29-1 and TRBJ2-7; D not resolved. The CDR3 contains 11 residues. The germline gives CDR1 SQVTM, CDR2 ANQGSEA. The germline V and J ends were trimmed by 4 bases and 0 bases, with 4 bases remaining between them. CDR3 sequence (DNA): TGCAGCGTTGGTACCTCCTACGAGCAGTACTTC. This sequence encodes CSVGTSYEQYF.

This chain connects TRBV20-1 to TRBJ1-6; 11 bases are shared with TRBD1. Germline CDR1 and CDR2: DFQATT and SNEGSKA (reference sequence). V was clipped by 6 bases and J by 10 bases; unmatched bases: 11. CDR3 length equals 15 residues. Written as DNA, the CDR3 is TGCAGTGCAGACGGAGGACAGGGGGCGCGATCACCCCTCCACTTT. Translating gives CSADGGQGARSPLHF.

This clonotype was found a few times. This sequence joins TRBV7-3 and TRBJ2-7; 7 bases align to TRBD1. With V trimmed by 2 bases and J by 2 bases, 9 bases remained unmatched. CDR3 length equals 16 residues. Germline CDR1 is SGHTA and CDR2 is FQGTGA. The CDR3 here is CASSLEGGSGPYEQYF. DNA for the CDR3: TGTGCCAGCAGCTTAGAAGGGGGCAGTGGTCCCTACGAGCAGTACTTC.

As for this clonotype: Because the CDR3 is missing its conserved closing phenylalanine or tryptophan, this is likely a read error. The limits of the CDR3 on the DNA are not certain, so only TCRdb's listed CDR3 is given. CDR3 protein: CASSYPVTKG. This rearrangement joins TRBV21-1 to TRBJ1-4. TRBV21-1 is a documented pseudogene. The CDR3 length is 10 residues, termini included.

The gene calls are TRBV7-9 and TRBJ2-5; 7 bases align to TRBD2. Per the germline V gene, CDR1 is SEHNR and CDR2 is FQNEAQ (reference sequence). The CDR3 extends over 15 amino acids. V lost 4 bases and J lost 2; bases outside the gene matches: 7. The CDR3 loop reads CASSWGGATQETQYF. In DNA form, the CDR3 reads TGTGCCAGCAGCTGGGGAGGGGCCACACAAGAGACCCAGTACTTC.